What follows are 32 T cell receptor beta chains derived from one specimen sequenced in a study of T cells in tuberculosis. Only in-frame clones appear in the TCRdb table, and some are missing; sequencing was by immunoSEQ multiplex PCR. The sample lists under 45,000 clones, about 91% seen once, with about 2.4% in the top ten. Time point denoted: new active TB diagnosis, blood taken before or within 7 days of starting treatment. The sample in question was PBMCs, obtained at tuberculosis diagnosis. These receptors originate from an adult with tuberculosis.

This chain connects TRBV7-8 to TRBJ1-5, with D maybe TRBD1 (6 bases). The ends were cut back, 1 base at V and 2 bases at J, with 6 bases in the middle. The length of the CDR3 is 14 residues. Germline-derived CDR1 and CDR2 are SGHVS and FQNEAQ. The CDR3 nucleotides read TGTGCCAGCAGCTTAGGGACAGGCAATCAGCCCCAGCATTTT. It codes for CASSLGTGNQPQHF.

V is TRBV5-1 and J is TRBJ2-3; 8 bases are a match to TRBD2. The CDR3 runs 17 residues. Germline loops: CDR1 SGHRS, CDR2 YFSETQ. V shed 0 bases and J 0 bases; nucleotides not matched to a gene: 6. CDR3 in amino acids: CASSLGTSGLSTDTQYF. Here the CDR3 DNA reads TGCGCCAGCAGCTTGGGTACTAGCGGTCTTAGCACAGATACGCAGTATTTT.

CDR3 sequence reads: CASTEVPGDSPLHF. CDR3 nucleotide sequence: TGTGCCAGCACCGAAGTGCCCGGGGATTCACCCCTCCACTTT. The chain couples TRBV4-2 to TRBJ1-6; no definite D call. V was clipped by 7 bases and J by 8 bases, with 15 bases between them. The CDR3 consists of 14 residues. Germline-derived CDR1 and CDR2 are LGHNA and YNFKEQ.

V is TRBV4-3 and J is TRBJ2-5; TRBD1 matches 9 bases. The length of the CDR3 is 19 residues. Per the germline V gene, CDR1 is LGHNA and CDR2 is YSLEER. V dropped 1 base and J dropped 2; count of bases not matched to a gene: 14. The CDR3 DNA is TGCGCCAGCAGCCAAGTCCCCTCGGGGACAGGGAGTCCTCAAGAGACCCAGTACTTC. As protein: CASSQVPSGTGSPQETQYF.

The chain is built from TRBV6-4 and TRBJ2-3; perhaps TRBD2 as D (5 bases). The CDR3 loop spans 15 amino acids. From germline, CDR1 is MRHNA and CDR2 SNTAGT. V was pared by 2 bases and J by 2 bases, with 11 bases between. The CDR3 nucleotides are TGTGCCAGCAGTGACAGGGCGGGTTTCACAGATACGCAGTATTTT. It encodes CASSDRAGFTDTQYF.

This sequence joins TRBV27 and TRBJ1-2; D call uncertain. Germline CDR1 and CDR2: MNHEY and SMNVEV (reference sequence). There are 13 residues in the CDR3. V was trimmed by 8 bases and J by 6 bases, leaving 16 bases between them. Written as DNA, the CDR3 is TGTGCCAGCCGCCGAGACGACGGAGATGGCTACACCTTC. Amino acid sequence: CASRRDDGDGYTF.

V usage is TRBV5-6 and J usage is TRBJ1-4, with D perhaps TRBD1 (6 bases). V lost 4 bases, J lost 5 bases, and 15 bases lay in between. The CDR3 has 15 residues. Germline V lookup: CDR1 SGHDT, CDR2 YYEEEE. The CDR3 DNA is TGTGCCAGCAGCGGCTGGGGAGGGGGGAATGAAAAACTGTTTTTT. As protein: CASSGWGGGNEKLFF. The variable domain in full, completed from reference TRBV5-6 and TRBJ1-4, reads DAGVTQSPTHLIKTRGQQVTLRCSPKSGHDTVSWYQQALGQGPQFIFQYYEEEERQRGNFPDRFSGHQFPNYSSELNVNALLLGDSALYLCASSGWGGGNEKLFFGSGTQLSVL.

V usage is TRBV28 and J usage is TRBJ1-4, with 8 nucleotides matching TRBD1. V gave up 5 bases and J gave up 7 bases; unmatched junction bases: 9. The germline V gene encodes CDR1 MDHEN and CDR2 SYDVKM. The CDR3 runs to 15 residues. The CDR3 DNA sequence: TGTGCCAGCAGTCGCCGACAGGGGAGGAGTGAAAAACTGTTTTTT. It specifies CASSRRQGRSEKLFF.

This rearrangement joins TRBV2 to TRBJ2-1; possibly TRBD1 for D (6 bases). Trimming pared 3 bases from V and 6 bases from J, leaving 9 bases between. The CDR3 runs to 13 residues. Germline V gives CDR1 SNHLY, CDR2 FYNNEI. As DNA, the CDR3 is TGTGCCAGCAGTGACAGGGGATTCAATGAGCAGTTCTTC. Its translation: CASSDRGFNEQFF.

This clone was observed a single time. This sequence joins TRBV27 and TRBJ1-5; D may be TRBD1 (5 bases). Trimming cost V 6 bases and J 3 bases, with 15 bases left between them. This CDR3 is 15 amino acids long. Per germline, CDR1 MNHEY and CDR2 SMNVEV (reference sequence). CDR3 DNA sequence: TGTGCCAGCAGCTTCACGGGACTCGCCAATCAGCCCCAGCATTTT. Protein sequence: CASSFTGLANQPQHF.

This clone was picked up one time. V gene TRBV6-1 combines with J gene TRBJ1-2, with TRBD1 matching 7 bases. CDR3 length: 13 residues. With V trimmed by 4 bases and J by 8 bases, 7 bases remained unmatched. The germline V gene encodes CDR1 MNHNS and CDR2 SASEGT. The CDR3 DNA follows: TGTGCCAGCAGTGGGAGACAGGGTTCCGGCTACACCTTC. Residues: CASSGRQGSGYTF.

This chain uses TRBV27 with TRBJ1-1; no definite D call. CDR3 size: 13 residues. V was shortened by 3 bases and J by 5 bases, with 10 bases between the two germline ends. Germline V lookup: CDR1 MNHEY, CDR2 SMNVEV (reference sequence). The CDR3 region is CASSFGMRTEAFF. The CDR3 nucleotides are TGTGCCAGCAGTTTCGGTATGCGGACTGAAGCTTTCTTT.

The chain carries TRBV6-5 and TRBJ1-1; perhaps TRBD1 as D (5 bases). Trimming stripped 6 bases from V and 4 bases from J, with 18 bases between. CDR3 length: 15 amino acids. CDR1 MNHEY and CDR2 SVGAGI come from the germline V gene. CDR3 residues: CASSPLGGRPTEAFF. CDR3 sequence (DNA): TGTGCCAGCAGCCCCCTCGGGGGGAGACCCACTGAAGCTTTCTTT.

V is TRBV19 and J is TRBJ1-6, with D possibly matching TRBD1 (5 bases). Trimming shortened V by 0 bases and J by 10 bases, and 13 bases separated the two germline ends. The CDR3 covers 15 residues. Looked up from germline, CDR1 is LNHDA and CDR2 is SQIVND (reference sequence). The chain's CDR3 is CASSIDRQGLSPLHF. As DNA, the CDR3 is TGTGCCAGTAGTATAGATCGCCAGGGACTATCACCCCTCCACTTT.

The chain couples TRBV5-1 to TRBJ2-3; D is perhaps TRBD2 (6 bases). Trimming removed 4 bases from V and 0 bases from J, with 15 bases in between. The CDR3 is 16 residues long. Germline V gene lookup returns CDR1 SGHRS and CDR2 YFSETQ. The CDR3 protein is CASSRTIADSTDTQYF. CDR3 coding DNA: TGCGCCAGCAGCCGCACAATAGCGGACAGCACAGATACGCAGTATTTT. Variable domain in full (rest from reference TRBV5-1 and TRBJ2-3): KAGVTQTPRYLIKTRGQQVTLSCSPISGHRSVSWYQQTPGQGLQFLFEYFSETQRNKGNFPGRFSGRQFSNSRSEMNVSTLELGDSALYLCASSRTIADSTDTQYFGPGTRLTVL.

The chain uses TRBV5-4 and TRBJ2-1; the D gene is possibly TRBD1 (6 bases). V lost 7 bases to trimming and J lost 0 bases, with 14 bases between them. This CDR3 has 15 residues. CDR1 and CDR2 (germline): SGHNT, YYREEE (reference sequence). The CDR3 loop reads CASYLRGGSYNEQFF. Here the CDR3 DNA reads TGTGCCAGCTACCTCAGGGGCGGCTCCTACAATGAGCAGTTCTTC.

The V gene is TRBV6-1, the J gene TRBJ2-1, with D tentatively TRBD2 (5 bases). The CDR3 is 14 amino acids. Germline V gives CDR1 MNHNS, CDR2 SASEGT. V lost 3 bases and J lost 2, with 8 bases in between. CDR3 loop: CASSDYGTYNEQFF. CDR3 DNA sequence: TGTGCCAGCAGTGATTACGGGACCTACAATGAGCAGTTCTTC.

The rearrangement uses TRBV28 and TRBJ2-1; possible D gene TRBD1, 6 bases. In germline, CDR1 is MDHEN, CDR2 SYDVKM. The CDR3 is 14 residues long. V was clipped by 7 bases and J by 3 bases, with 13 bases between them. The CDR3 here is CASTGDRIYNEQFF. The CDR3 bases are TGTGCCAGCACCGGTGACAGGATCTACAATGAGCAGTTCTTC.

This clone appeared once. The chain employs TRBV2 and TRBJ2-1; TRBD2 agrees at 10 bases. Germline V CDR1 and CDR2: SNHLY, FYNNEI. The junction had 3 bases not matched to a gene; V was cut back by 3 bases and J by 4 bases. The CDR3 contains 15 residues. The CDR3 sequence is CASSDLSGGYNEQFF. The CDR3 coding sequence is TGTGCCAGCAGTGACCTTAGCGGGGGGTACAATGAGCAGTTCTTC.

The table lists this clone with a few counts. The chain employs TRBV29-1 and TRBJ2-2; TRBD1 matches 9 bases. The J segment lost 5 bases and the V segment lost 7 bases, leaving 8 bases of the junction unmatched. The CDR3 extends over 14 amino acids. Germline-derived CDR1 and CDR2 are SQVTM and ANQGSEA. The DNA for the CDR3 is TGCAGCGCCCAACAGGGGGCCAGGACCGGGGAGCTGTTTTTT. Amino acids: CSAQQGARTGELFF.

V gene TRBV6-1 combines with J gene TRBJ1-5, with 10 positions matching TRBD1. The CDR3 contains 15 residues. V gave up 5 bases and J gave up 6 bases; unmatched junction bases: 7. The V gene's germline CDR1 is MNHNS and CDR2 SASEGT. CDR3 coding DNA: TGTGCCAGCAGTCTAGGACAGGGGGACACTCAGCCCCAGCATTTT. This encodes CASSLGQGDTQPQHF.

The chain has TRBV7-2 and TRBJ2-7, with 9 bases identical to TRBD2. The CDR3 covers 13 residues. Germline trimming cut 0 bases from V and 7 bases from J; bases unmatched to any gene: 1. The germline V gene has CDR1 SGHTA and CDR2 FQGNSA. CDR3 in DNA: TGTGCCAGCAGCTTAGCTAGCGGGGGAGAGCAGTACGTC. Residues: CASSLASGGEQYV.

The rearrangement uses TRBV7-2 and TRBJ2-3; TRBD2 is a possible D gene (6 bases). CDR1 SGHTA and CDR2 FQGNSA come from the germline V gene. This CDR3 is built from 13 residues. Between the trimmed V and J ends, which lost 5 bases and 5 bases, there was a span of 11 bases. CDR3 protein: CASSPPGRDTQYF. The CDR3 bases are TGTGCCAGCAGCCCTCCCGGGAGAGATACGCAGTATTTT.

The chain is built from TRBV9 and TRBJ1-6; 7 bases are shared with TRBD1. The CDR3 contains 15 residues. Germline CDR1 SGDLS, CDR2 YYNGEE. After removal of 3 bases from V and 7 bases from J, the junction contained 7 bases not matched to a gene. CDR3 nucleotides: TGTGCCAGCAGCGCGGGCCAGGGGGGCAATTCACCCCTCCACTTT. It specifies CASSAGQGGNSPLHF.

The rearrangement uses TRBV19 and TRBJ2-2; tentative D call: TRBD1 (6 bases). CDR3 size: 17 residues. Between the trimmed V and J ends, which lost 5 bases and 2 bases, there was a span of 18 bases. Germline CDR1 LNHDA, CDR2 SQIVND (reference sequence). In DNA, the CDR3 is TGTGCCAGTAGTCCCCCTCGGCAGGGGCGCAACACCGGGGAGCTGTTTTTT. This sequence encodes CASSPPRQGRNTGELFF.

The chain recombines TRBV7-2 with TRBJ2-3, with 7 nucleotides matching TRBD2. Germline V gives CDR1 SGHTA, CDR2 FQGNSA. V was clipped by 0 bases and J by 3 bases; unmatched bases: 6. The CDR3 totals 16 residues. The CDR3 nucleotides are TGTGCCAGCAGCTTAGCTGCTGGGGGGGGGACAGATACGCAGTATTTT. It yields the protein CASSLAAGGGTDTQYF.

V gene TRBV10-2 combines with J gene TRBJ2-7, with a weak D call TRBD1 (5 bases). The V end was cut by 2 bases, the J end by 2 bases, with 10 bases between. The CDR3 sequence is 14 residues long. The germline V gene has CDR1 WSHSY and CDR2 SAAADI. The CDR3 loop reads CASSENPRAYEQYF. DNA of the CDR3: TGCGCCAGCAGTGAGAATCCCAGGGCCTACGAGCAGTACTTC.

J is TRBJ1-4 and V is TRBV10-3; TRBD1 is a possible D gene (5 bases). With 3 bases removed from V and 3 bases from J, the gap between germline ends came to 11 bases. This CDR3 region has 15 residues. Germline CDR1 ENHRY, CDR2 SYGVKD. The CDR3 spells CAISDPGLANEKLFF. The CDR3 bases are TGTGCCATCAGTGACCCGGGACTTGCTAATGAAAAACTGTTTTTT.

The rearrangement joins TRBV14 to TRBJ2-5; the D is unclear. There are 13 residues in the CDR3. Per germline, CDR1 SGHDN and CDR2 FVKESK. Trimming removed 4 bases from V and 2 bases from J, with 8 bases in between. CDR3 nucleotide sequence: TGTGCCAGCAGCCTCCGGTTACAAGAGACCCAGTACTTC. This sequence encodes CASSLRLQETQYF.

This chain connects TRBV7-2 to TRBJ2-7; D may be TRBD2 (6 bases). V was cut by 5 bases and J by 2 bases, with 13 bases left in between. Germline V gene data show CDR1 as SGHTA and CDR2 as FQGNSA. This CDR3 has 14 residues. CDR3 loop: CASSPSGRTYEQYF. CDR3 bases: TGTGCCAGCAGCCCGAGCGGGCGAACCTACGAGCAGTACTTC.

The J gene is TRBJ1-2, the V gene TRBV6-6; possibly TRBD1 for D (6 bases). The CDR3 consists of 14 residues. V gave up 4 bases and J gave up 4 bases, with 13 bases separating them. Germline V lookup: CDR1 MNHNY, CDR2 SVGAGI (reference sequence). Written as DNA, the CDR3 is TGTGCCAGCAGTTCTCCGGACAGACCCTATGGCTACACCTTC. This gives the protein CASSSPDRPYGYTF.

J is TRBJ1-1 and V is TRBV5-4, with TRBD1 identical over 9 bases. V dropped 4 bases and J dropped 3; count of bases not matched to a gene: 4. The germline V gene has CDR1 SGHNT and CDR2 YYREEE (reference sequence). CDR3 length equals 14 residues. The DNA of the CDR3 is TGTGCCAGCAGCGACCGGACAGGGGACACTGAAGCTTTCTTT. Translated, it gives CASSDRTGDTEAFF. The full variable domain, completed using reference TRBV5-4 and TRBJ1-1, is ETGVTQSPTHLIKTRGQQVTLRCSSQSGHNTVSWYQQALGQGPQFIFQYYREEENGRGNFPPRFSGLQFPNYSSELNVNALELDDSALYLCASSDRTGDTEAFFGQGTRLTVV.